Listed below are T cell receptor beta chains from one sample, sequenced in a study of cytomegalovirus exposure and HLA in healthy donors. Here immunoSEQ multiplex PCR was the method, and the copy in TCRdb shows in-frame clones only, minus some. The data contain fewer than 200,000 clones, approximately 81% of them singletons. Sequencing was carried out using PBMCs. The source of these receptors is a man aged 25 to 40 in good health and CMV-seropositive. Each CDR3 is given with its conserved first and last residue. The order of the fields is V gene, J gene, CDR3 protein.

TRBV6-5	TRBJ1-2	CASSSFDGYTF
TRBV6-5	TRBJ2-3	CASRGQLALGGTQYF
TRBV6-4	TRBJ2-5	CASSVRDIGLETQYF
TRBV18	TRBJ2-5	CASSPPGETQYF
TRBV27	TRBJ2-1	CASSPDRLAGANEQFF
TRBV29-1	TRBJ2-7	CSVEEGLAGVSHYEQYF
TRBV18	TRBJ1-2	CASSPDSNYGYTF
TRBV7-9	TRBJ2-1	CSSSPHRTGFDEQFF
TRBV2	TRBJ1-1	CASSEKGVAAKNTEAFF
TRBV7-2	TRBJ2-3	CASSLAVIAGGLADTQYF
TRBV27	TRBJ2-7	CASSFRRGSYVYEQYF
TRBV29-1	TRBJ2-1	CSVGGGRIEQFF
TRBV6-5	TRBJ2-5	CASSYSFLARETQYF
TRBV7-6	TRBJ2-2	CASSLEIAGGTGELFF
TRBV4-1	TRBJ1-5	CASSQDHGGPQHF
TRBV7-6	TRBJ1-4	CASSRQAPNEKLFF
TRBV5-1	TRBJ1-1	CASSSGQGASNTEAFF
TRBV5-1	TRBJ2-3	CASSLLLAGGDGDTQYF
TRBV7-2	TRBJ2-2	CASSPGLHRTGELFF
TRBV7-2	TRBJ1-2	CASSQYIQGIYGYTF
TRBV6-1	TRBJ2-5	CASSEARRGALETQYF
TRBV25-1	TRBJ1-3	CASSEDLLFSGNTIYF
TRBV5-4	TRBJ2-5	CASSLETVQETQYF
TRBV5-4	TRBJ2-4	CASSLRQGGSKNIQYF
TRBV7-6	TRBJ2-3	CASSSLAETDTQYF
TRBV5-8	TRBJ2-3	CASGAGTSSKTDTQYF
TRBV23-1	TRBJ1-4	CASSQWVDPDRAYPPDEKLFF
TRBV11-3	TRBJ1-1	CASSVRGRDTEAFF
TRBV9	TRBJ1-5	CASSGGQGNSNQPQHF
TRBV4-3	TRBJ2-1	CASSYTGTSAYNEQFF
TRBV5-1	TRBJ2-1	CASSLFGWLQFF
TRBV7-6	TRBJ1-4	CASSLGTGDEKLFF
TRBV18	TRBJ2-5	CASSPGLAGAETQYF
TRBV5-1	TRBJ2-2	CASSRGTDTGELFF
TRBV6-1	TRBJ1-2	CASSDLQGAGYGYTF
TRBV7-6	TRBJ1-3	CASSFAYRLSGNTIYF
TRBV19	TRBJ1-4	CASSIDLRFSTNEKLFF
TRBV4-2	TRBJ2-1	CASSQEEAGRTYNEQFF
TRBV7-9	TRBJ1-4	CSSSSRGIDEKLFF
TRBV27	TRBJ1-4	CASSSADHNEKLFF
TRBV7-9	TRBJ1-5	CASSFTGGSQPQHF
TRBV7-9	TRBJ1-2	CASSLDWSFFYGYTF
TRBV2	TRBJ2-1	CASRDSAARSYNEQFF
TRBV7-3	TRBJ2-1	CASSLQGGPVNEQFF